This T cell receptor (beta chain) was captured in a study of shared clonotypes between healthy human individuals. Study summary: Per-donor plates numbered three CD4 naive, three CD4 memory, two CD8 naive and one CD8 memory.

On this clone itself: Its antigen is not known.

Sequenced by immunoSEQ multiplex PCR; TCRdb stores in-frame clones only, minus some. The sample includes 2 million to 2.5 million clones, approximately 94% of them seen just once. Regarding the study as a whole: Sorted-subset sequencing was shown by rarefaction to be incomplete despite large depth. Memory subsets generally showed smaller estimated richness than naive subsets did.

Per germline, CDR1 SQVTM and CDR2 ANQGSEA. The CDR3 is 14 amino acids. Trimming shortened V by 5 bases and J by 6 bases, and 17 bases separated the two germline ends. The specimen was naive CD4+ T cells sorted from blood. The subset: CD45RA+ positively selected. The V gene is TRBV29-1, the J gene TRBJ2-1, with a weak D call TRBD2 (6 bases). This receptor was obtained from a man younger than 30 in good health. This CDR3 reads CSVSRESLGNEQFF. As DNA, the CDR3 is TGCAGCGTTTCGCGGGAAAGCCTAGGCAATGAGCAGTTCTTC.